The source of this TCR beta chain is a study of blood T cell repertoires in COVID-19 (dated by TCRdb to about 2020). Notes on the research overall: The collaborator samples originated in the United States, Italy and Spain and spanned the acute and convalescent phases of COVID-19. The prospective study material was composed of cDNA or gDNA derived from T cells, B-cell-depleted T cells, or PBMCs. The dataset comprised deeply sampled blood TCRbeta repertoires from subjects exposed to, actively infected with, or recovered from COVID-19. A freely available public database, intended as a resource for researchers studying the immune response to SARS-CoV-2, is where the repertoires were released. The samples were drawn from two sources: the first 160 participants of the ongoing ImmuneRACE study, and 950 to 1,500 subjects contributed by 6 global collaborators. Sample metadata almost always included a de-identified subject ID, COVID-19 status, age in years and sex. Where available, HLA class I and class II types were obtained from metadata supplied by the sample provider rather than from assay-based typing. General conclusions and limits of the study: The quantity of clinical and demographic metadata differed by source and by participant and was supplied without curation.

In the case of this clone: This receptor's antigen is unknown. Base-call qualities are not available, and no considerably larger clone is one nucleotide away. Within the sample, other DNA sequences also encode this same CDR3.

Another Seattle source contributed samples from volunteer blood donors who had recovered from COVID-19. The collaborating institutions used their own protocols to collect whole blood in K2EDTA tubes. For TCRbeta analysis, collaborator samples were shipped as frozen whole blood, as isolated PBMCs, or as DNA extracted from either sample type. TCRbeta CDR3 regions were amplified from genomic DNA by means of the immunoSEQ Assay, a bias-controlled multiplex PCR. In the paper's pipeline: The number of nucleated cells in each sample was estimated by amplification of reference gene primers within the assay. Sequence reads were collapsed and filtered to measure the absolute abundance of every unique TCRbeta CDR3 rearrangement. For each sample, productive Simpson clonality was calculated by taking the square root of Simpson's diversity index across productive rearrangements. Here the immuneACCESS table is served through TCRdb, limited to in-frame sequences with V and J called. Missing clones are a known gap in these copies; in checked studies unresolved V genes cover under half, and the rest lacks a known reason. That table gives V, J and clone size, and the DNA gave D and trimming. The sample records about 250,000 clones, about 89% of which are singletons. The ten largest clonotypes hold roughly 0.96% of the sample.

Sequencing used peripheral blood. This sequence originates from a woman between 40 and 55 years old who had recovered from COVID-19.

The DNA sequence is as follows: TGCGCCAGCAGCTTGGCGAGGGATACGCAGTATTTT. It specifies CASSLARDTQYF. The chain links TRBV5-1 with TRBJ2-3, with the D segment identity uncertain. From a lookup of the germline V gene, CDR1 and CDR2 are SGHRS and YFSETQ. The CDR3 numbers 12 residues from cysteine through phenylalanine. Kept here is only the CDR3 DNA, which spans 36 bases and is read in frame from base 1. The trim is 0 bases for V and 6 bases for J, with a gap of 5 bases between the germline ends.